The 9 T cell receptor beta chains below were found in one sample sequenced in a study of blood T cells in healthy people across ages. Using a J-beta primer mix together with a sample-barcoded 5' primer, a second PCR was run for roughly 6 to 11 cycles. Via MiXCR, TCRdb re-called the 5' RACE reads, giving one row per CDR3 protein. The profile shows roughly 730,000 distinct CDR3 sequences, around three fifths of them singletons. The sequenced sample consisted of blood. The receptor set was obtained from a middle-aged man in good health.

CDR3 in amino acids: CASSQGASGSYEQYF. The CDR3 DNA follows: TGTGCCAGCAGCCAAGGGGCTAGCGGGAGTTACGAGCAGTACTTC. The chain couples TRBV3-1 to TRBJ2-7; 10 bases match TRBD2. Trimming took 1 base from V and 4 from J; bases not matched to a gene: 4. This CDR3 is 15 amino acids long. Germline V gene sequence: CDR1 LGHDT, CDR2 YNNKEL (reference sequence).

This clonotype was recorded at least ten times. This chain links TRBV29-1 with TRBJ2-7; either TRBD1 or TRBD2 may fit D (5 bases each). V was shortened by 7 bases and J by 0 bases, with 13 bases between the two germline ends. In germline, CDR1 is SQVTM, CDR2 ANQGSEA. The CDR3 has 13 residues. The CDR3 loop is CSAASGTSYEQYF. As DNA, the CDR3 is TGCAGCGCCGCTTCCGGGACCTCCTACGAGCAGTACTTC.

The chain joins TRBV7-9 to TRBJ2-5; 7 bases are shared with TRBD2. CDR1 and CDR2 (germline): SEHNR, FQNEAQ (reference sequence). The CDR3 length is 15 residues. V shed 6 bases and J 4 bases; nucleotides not matched to a gene: 11. Written as DNA, the CDR3 is TGTGCCAGCAGTACGCTAGCGGAGGCCCGAGAGACCCAGTACTTC. It encodes CASSTLAEARETQYF.

The CDR3: CASSLGDRGNNEQFF. The CDR3 nucleotides are TGCGCCAGCAGCTTGGGGGACAGGGGAAACAATGAGCAGTTCTTC. The V call is TRBV5-1, the J call TRBJ2-1, with TRBD1 matching over 10 bases. Germline CDR1 and CDR2: SGHRS and YFSETQ. This CDR3 region has 15 residues. The V segment lost 0 bases and the J segment 5 bases; nucleotides outside the gene matches: 2.

The chain combines TRBV21-1 with TRBJ2-7; the D call TRBD1 from the table was never checked on the DNA. TRBV21-1 is annotated as a pseudogene. The CDR3 extends over 17 amino acids. This chain's CDR3 is CASSKARRTGGPYEQYF. DNA for the CDR3: TGTGCCAGCAGCAAAGCGCGGAGGACAGGGGGGCCCTACGAGCAGTACTTC.

The chain is built from TRBV5-5 and TRBJ2-1; perhaps TRBD1 as D (6 bases). The CDR3 contains 14 residues. Trimming took 4 bases from V and 13 from J, leaving 21 bases between them. Per germline, CDR1 SGHKS and CDR2 YYEKEE (reference sequence). For the CDR3, the DNA is TGTGCCAGCAGCCAAGTGTGGGGACAAGAGACCCAGTTCTTC. Its translation is CASSQVWGQETQFF.

The genes are TRBV27 and TRBJ2-7; TRBD1 matches at 8 bases. V gave up 4 bases and J gave up 0 bases; unmatched junction bases: 5. Germline lookup yields CDR1 MNHEY and CDR2 SMNVEV (reference sequence). The CDR3 runs to 15 residues. The CDR3 is CASSYNQGASYEQYF. CDR3 sequence (DNA): TGTGCCAGCAGTTATAACCAGGGGGCCTCCTACGAGCAGTACTTC.

This clonotype was seen a handful of times. This chain joins TRBV7-2 and TRBJ2-3, with 11 bases matching TRBD1. Per germline, CDR1 SGHTA and CDR2 FQGNSA. There are 17 residues in the CDR3. The trim removed 5 bases at V and 2 bases at J, leaving 9 bases unmatched. CDR3 loop: CASSAFRTGGLTDTQYF. For the CDR3, the DNA is TGTGCCAGCAGCGCGTTCCGGACAGGGGGCCTCACAGATACGCAGTATTTT.

V and J are TRBV7-2 and TRBJ1-4; perhaps TRBD1 as D (5 bases). CDR1 and CDR2 from the germline V gene are SGHTA and FQGNSA. CDR3 size: 15 residues. Trimming removed 1 base at V and 8 bases at J, with 14 bases between. The CDR3 nucleotides are TGTGCCAGCAGCTTAGGACGGGGGGTGGGCGAAAAACTGTTTTTT. It yields the protein CASSLGRGVGEKLFF.